The clone carrying this T cell receptor (beta chain) was detected ten times or more. The source of the sample is a study of T cells in Graves' hyperthyroidism and ophthalmopathy. What was amplified from RNA transcripts were TCR beta CDR3 regions. The HTBI primer set was used in a first-round RT-PCR of the TCR CDR3. TCRdb reprocessed the multiplex PCR reads via MiXCR and lists one record per CDR3 protein. In the table there are hundreds of thousands of distinct CDR3 sequences, roughly 14% of which are singletons. V was shortened by 6 bases and J by 4 bases, with 12 bases between the two germline ends. There are 13 residues in the CDR3.

This receptor was taken from a woman aged 40 to 49 with Graves' ophthalmopathy. The source material was blood. The V and J genes are TRBV12-3 or TRBV12-4 and TRBJ1-1, with a tentative D call TRBD1 (6 bases). As DNA, the CDR3 is TGTGCCAGCAGCCTACAGGGCTTCACTGAAGCTTTCTTT. Its protein is CASSLQGFTEAFF.